Following are 4 T cell receptor beta chains from one sample sequenced in a study of response to subunit inactivated influenza vaccine. TCRdb called the RT-PCR reads again in MiXCR, with one record for every CDR3 protein. Of 860,000 or so distinct CDR3 sequences listed, 21% are singletons. Here the sequenced sample was PBMCs from blood, taken more than 4 days after vaccination. The receptor source for this set is a man in his fifties who received an inactivated influenza vaccine.

The CDR3 loop reads CSVEEWGGGADTQYF. As DNA, the CDR3 is TGCAGCGTTGAAGAATGGGGAGGGGGCGCAGATACGCAGTATTTT. The chain couples TRBV29-1 to TRBJ2-3; D possibly uses TRBD1 or TRBD2 (7 bases each). The CDR3 sequence is 15 residues long. Between the trimmed V and J ends, which lost 0 bases and 4 bases, there was a span of 14 bases. The germline CDR1 and CDR2 sequences are SQVTM and ANQGSEA.

This clonotype was seen more than once but under ten times. The rearrangement uses TRBV28 and TRBJ2-7; D is perhaps TRBD2 (6 bases). The germline V gene encodes CDR1 MDHEN and CDR2 SYDVKM. The CDR3 consists of 16 residues. Deletions cut 2 bases from V and 2 bases from J, with 16 bases between. The CDR3 loop reads CASSLNSGTFTYEQYF. The CDR3 DNA reads TGTGCCAGCAGTTTAAACAGTGGGACTTTTACCTACGAGCAGTACTTC. The complete variable domain, with remaining parts taken from reference TRBV28 and TRBJ2-7, reads DVKVTQSSRYLVKRTGEKVFLECVQDMDHENMFWYRQDPGLGLRLIYFSYDVKMKEKGDIPEGYSVSREKKERFSLILESASTNQTSMYLCASSLNSGTFTYEQYFGPGTRLTVT.

The chain combines TRBV5-1 with TRBJ2-1, with D possibly matching TRBD2 (6 bases). The CDR3 totals 14 residues. The germline CDR1 and CDR2 sequences are SGHRS and YFSETQ. V was pared by 5 bases and J by 7 bases, with 16 bases between. CDR3 DNA: TGCGCCAGCAGGCCGGGACTCCCGGAGAATGAGCAGTTCTTC. Translated: CASRPGLPENEQFF.

This clonotype was seen a few times. The V gene is TRBV4-3, the J gene TRBJ2-7; D ambiguous. Trimming removed 4 bases from V and 4 bases from J, with 11 bases in between. This CDR3 contains 13 residues. Germline V gives CDR1 LGHNA, CDR2 YSLEER. CDR3 sequence (DNA): TGCGCCAGCAGCCGCCAATCCAAGTACGAGCAGTACTTC. Protein product: CASSRQSKYEQYF.